Here is one TCR beta chain with its context. The specificity of this receptor is unknown. It has no much larger one-base neighbor in the sample; base qualities were not kept. These data originate in a study of blood T cell repertoires in COVID-19 (TCRdb year 2020). In terms of the full investigation: The collaborator samples originated in the United States, Italy and Spain and spanned the acute and convalescent phases of COVID-19. The prospective study material was composed of cDNA or gDNA derived from T cells, B-cell-depleted T cells, or PBMCs. Subjects who had been exposed to COVID-19, were actively infected with it, or had recovered from it provided the deeply sampled blood TCRbeta repertoires that made up the dataset. The repertoires were released in a freely available public database meant as a resource for research on the immune response to SARS-CoV-2. The samples were drawn from two sources: the first 160 participants of the ongoing ImmuneRACE study, and 950 to 1,500 subjects contributed by 6 global collaborators. Sample metadata almost always included a de-identified subject ID, COVID-19 status, age in years and sex. HLA class I and class II types, where available, came from metadata supplied by the sample provider rather than from assay-based typing.

TCRbeta CDR3 regions were amplified from genomic DNA by means of the immunoSEQ Assay, a bias-controlled multiplex PCR. In the source study's methods: Nucleated cell counts per sample were estimated from amplification of reference gene primers within the assay. To quantify the absolute abundance of each unique TCRbeta CDR3 rearrangement, sequence reads were collapsed and filtered. For each sample, productive Simpson clonality was calculated as the square root of Simpson's diversity index across productive rearrangements. The source is immuneACCESS, and TCRdb retained only in-frame sequences with V and J called. Part of the clones is not carried over; for the studies checked, unresolved V genes explain less than half of this, and the remainder is unexplained. D and trimming come from the DNA, and the V and J calls and clone size come from that table. The sample data list 100,000 to 150,000 clones, and 75% to 90% of these were observed just once. The ten top clones hold about 3.3% of the sample.

At one collaborating source in Seattle, patients were enrolled during active infection and were followed longitudinally through the course of disease. Collaborating institutions collected whole blood in K2EDTA tubes following their own protocols. For TCRbeta analysis, collaborator samples were shipped as frozen whole blood, as isolated PBMCs, or as DNA extracted from either sample type. General study outcomes and caveats: The quantity of clinical and demographic metadata differed by source and by participant and was supplied without curation.

Including cysteine and phenylalanine, the CDR3 has 19 amino acids. Only the CDR3 DNA stays, 57 bases, in frame from base 1. Based on the germline V gene, the CDR1 and CDR2 sequences are MNHEY and SVGEGT. Trimming removed 2 bases from V and 0 bases from J, leaving 22 bases between the germline ends. Sample: peripheral blood. The V gene is TRBV6-2 or TRBV6-3 and the J gene is TRBJ2-5; TRBD2 is a weak D gene call, 7 bases matching. The receptor comes from a woman aged 80 or over with COVID-19, enrolled during active disease. The DNA is TGTGCCAGCAGTTACGGCCAGCGGGACAAACTGGGATACCAAGAGACCCAGTACTTC. This translates into CASSYGQRDKLGYQETQYF.